Shown below are 5 T cell receptor beta chains from a single sample sequenced in a study of molecular identifiers for immune sequencing clone quantification. TCRdb processed the PCR reads anew with MiXCR; each CDR3 protein has one entry. Of under 800,000 distinct CDR3 sequences in the sample, roughly 25% were seen once. The specimen was naive CD8+ T cells from blood, with Jurkat cell RNA spiked in. Documented subset: FACS-sorted CD8+CD4-CCR7+CD45RA+ naive T cells. The source of these receptors is a human donor in good health. Some libraries in this study had Jurkat cell RNA spiked in.

This clonotype was recorded many times. The chain couples TRBV27 to TRBJ2-3; D not certain. The ends were cut back, 2 bases at V and 1 base at J, with 7 bases in the middle. The CDR3 is 14 residues long. From germline, CDR1 is MNHEY and CDR2 SMNVEV (reference sequence). The CDR3 bases are TGTGCCAGCAGTTTAGCGTTCGGCACAGATACGCAGTATTTT. Protein sequence: CASSLAFGTDTQYF.

The rearrangement joins TRBV20-1 to TRBJ2-1; unclear D gene. The germline V gene encodes CDR1 DFQATT and CDR2 SNEGSKA (reference sequence). The CDR3 extends over 12 amino acids. V lost 3 bases and J 8 bases, leaving 11 bases between the germline ends. The CDR3 sequence: CSASQSWDEQFF. CDR3 DNA: TGCAGTGCTAGTCAATCGTGGGATGAGCAGTTCTTC.

This chain uses TRBV19 with TRBJ2-2; 10 bases match TRBD2. V was pared by 10 bases and J by 3 bases, with 5 bases of the junction left unmatched. Germline CDR1 is LNHDA and CDR2 is SQIVND (reference sequence). The CDR3 has 14 residues. CDR3 in DNA: TGTGCCACCCATAGCGGGAGGTACACCGGGGAGCTGTTTTTT. It codes for CATHSGRYTGELFF.

This clonotype was counted between two and nine times. A much larger clone differs from this one at a single base, so this may be a read error. The chain couples TRBV28 to TRBJ1-5; 7 bases align to TRBD1. Germline V gene lookup returns CDR1 MDHEN and CDR2 SYDVKM. This CDR3 contains 14 residues. The CDR3 nucleotides read TGTGCCAGCAGTCCCCGGACAGGCGATCAGCCCCAGCAGTTT. Translated: CASSPRTGDQPQQF.

This clonotype was picked up many times. CDR3 sequence (DNA): TGTGCCAGCAGTCCATTAGCGGGAGACCTAGATACGCAGTATTTT. Residues: CASSPLAGDLDTQYF. The chain uses TRBV2 and TRBJ2-3; 9 bases agree with TRBD2. V trimming: 5 bases; J trimming: 5 bases; junction bases outside the gene matches: 8. The germline CDR1 and CDR2 sequences are SNHLY and FYNNEI. This CDR3 region has 15 residues.